Following are 12 T cell receptor beta chains from one sample sequenced in a study of T cell responses to AZD1222 COVID-19 vaccine. The data were produced by immunoSEQ multiplex PCR, yet TCRdb's version contains in-frame clones alone and is incomplete. The repertoire holds 100,000 to 150,000 clones, with 86% as singletons. The specimen comprised peripheral blood, sampled 28 days after the second AZD1222 dose. All receptors derive from an adult who received the AZD1222 COVID-19 vaccine.

This rearrangement joins TRBV21-1 to TRBJ2-7; the D call of TRBD2 is as the table states it, not checked on the DNA. TRBV21-1 represents a pseudogene. The CDR3 contains 16 residues. CDR3 protein: CASSKGSREGPKEQYF. Written as DNA, the CDR3 is TGTGCCAGCAGCAAAGGATCGCGGGAGGGCCCAAAAGAGCAGTACTTC.

The chain employs TRBV7-9 and TRBJ1-2; unclear D gene. This CDR3 is 15 amino acids long. CDR1 and CDR2 (germline): SEHNR, FQNEAQ (reference sequence). Trimming took 5 bases from V and 0 from J, leaving 13 bases between them. CDR3 amino acids: CASSAAWDANYGYTF. Here the CDR3 DNA reads TGTGCCAGCAGCGCGGCATGGGATGCTAACTATGGCTACACCTTC.

This chain joins TRBV29-1 and TRBJ1-2; no clear D. V was shortened by 6 bases and J by 0 bases, with 11 bases between the two germline ends. The CDR3 totals 13 residues. Germline CDR1 is SQVTM and CDR2 is ANQGSEA. The CDR3, as DNA: TGCAGCGTGGACGGCGAGACTAACTATGGCTACACCTTC. It specifies CSVDGETNYGYTF.

V and J are TRBV18 and TRBJ2-7; no reliable D call. Per germline, CDR1 KGHSH and CDR2 LQKENI. Trimming cost V 0 bases and J 5 bases, with 11 bases left between them. CDR3 length equals 14 residues. The CDR3 spells CASSPPGRVHEQYF. CDR3 DNA sequence: TGTGCCAGCTCACCACCGGGTCGAGTCCACGAGCAGTACTTC.

The chain is built from TRBV7-9 and TRBJ1-1; D is ambiguous. Trimming cost V 1 base and J 1 base, with 7 bases left between them. There are 14 residues in the CDR3. Germline CDR1 is SEHNR and CDR2 is FQNEAQ (reference sequence). Written as DNA, the CDR3 is TGTGCCAGCAGCTTAGTACGATCGAACACTGAAGCTTTCTTT. It translates to CASSLVRSNTEAFF.

This clone was counted between two and nine times. The CDR3 is CASSPGGSGANVLTF. In DNA form, the CDR3 reads TGTGCCAGCAGCCCAGGCGGGTCTGGGGCCAACGTCCTGACTTTC. V is TRBV6-4 and J is TRBJ2-6; D perhaps matches TRBD2 (5 bases). CDR1 and CDR2 from the germline V gene are MRHNA and SNTAGT. Trimming took off 6 bases at V and 1 base at J, with 10 bases between the two ends. The length of the CDR3 is 15 residues.

This clone was detected a few times. The J gene is TRBJ2-1, the V gene TRBV7-3; D ambiguous. V was cut by 5 bases and J by 3 bases, with 11 bases left in between. Germline CDR1 is SGHTA and CDR2 is FQGTGA. The CDR3 is 14 amino acids. The CDR3 nucleotides read TGTGCCAGCAGCCCCGGACGGAACTACAATGAGCAGTTCTTC. Its protein product is CASSPGRNYNEQFF.

This clone turned up a few times. The V call is TRBV5-4, the J call TRBJ1-5, with D possibly matching TRBD1 (5 bases). The germline V gene encodes CDR1 SGHNT and CDR2 YYREEE (reference sequence). Trimming took off 1 base at V and 7 bases at J, with 6 bases between the two ends. This CDR3 has 12 amino acids. The chain's CDR3 is CASSLRGQPQHF. CDR3 DNA sequence: TGTGCCAGCAGCTTGCGGGGCCAGCCCCAGCATTTT.

The genes are TRBV27 and TRBJ2-3; possibly TRBD2 for D (5 bases). The CDR3 sequence is 14 residues long. Germline assignment: CDR1 MNHEY and CDR2 SMNVEV (reference sequence). V was pared by 2 bases and J by 6 bases, with 12 bases between. CDR3 nucleotides: TGTGCCAGCAGTTTAGACCTAGCAATGGATACGCAGTATTTT. Translation: CASSLDLAMDTQYF.

This chain joins TRBV2 and TRBJ1-1; weak D call: TRBD1 (5 bases). Germline V gene lookup returns CDR1 SNHLY and CDR2 FYNNEI. The CDR3 runs 15 residues. V was shortened by 3 bases and J by 6 bases, with 17 bases between the two germline ends. Here the CDR3 DNA reads TGTGCCAGCAGTGATCGGCAGGGCCTACCCTCTGAAGCTTTCTTT. Translation: CASSDRQGLPSEAFF. The full variable domain, its missing parts supplied by reference TRBV2 and TRBJ1-1, is EPEVTQTPSHQVTQMGQEVILRCVPISNHLYFYWYRQILGQKVEFLVSFYNNEISEKSEIFDDQFSVERPDGSNFTLKIRSTKLEDSAMYFCASSDRQGLPSEAFFGQGTRLTVV.

The gene calls are TRBV28 and TRBJ2-2; TRBD2 matches 8 bases. The V gene's germline CDR1 is MDHEN and CDR2 SYDVKM. With 8 bases clipped from V and 6 bases from J, the junction kept 8 bases outside the gene matches. This CDR3 spans 14 amino acids. The CDR3 sequence is CASRREVRSGELFF. CDR3 DNA: TGTGCCAGCCGGCGGGAGGTACGATCCGGGGAGCTGTTTTTT.

The chain is built from TRBV7-8 and TRBJ1-5, with 12 bases matching TRBD1. Trimming took 2 bases from V and 2 from J; bases not matched to a gene: 4. CDR1 SGHVS and CDR2 FQNEAQ come from the germline V gene. The CDR3 extends over 17 amino acids. The CDR3 is CASSLRDRGRGNQPQHF. CDR3 bases: TGTGCCAGCAGCTTACGGGACAGGGGGCGCGGCAATCAGCCCCAGCATTTT.